These T cell receptor beta chains were read from a single sample in a study of post-analysis software for immune sequencing data. TCRdb re-derived calls from the PCR reads in MiXCR, one entry per CDR3 protein. The sample includes about 560,000 distinct CDR3 sequences, about 44% of them seen just once. Sequencing was performed on blood. The receptors come from a girl aged 10 to 17 with multiple sclerosis. Each CDR3 is given with its conserved first and last residue. A D gene is named only where the DNA matches it firmly. Rows give clone size only sometimes, using once, few, many, or a class for an expanded clone.

>TRBV20-1|few|TRBJ2-1|.
TGCAGTGCTAGGGTCTCCCCCCCCTCCAATGAGCAGTTCTTC
CSARVSPPSNEQFF
>TRBV4-1|.|TRBJ1-4|.
TGCGCCAGCAGCCGACCAAACGGACGACGAAGAAGTAATGAAAAACTGTTTTTT
CASSRPNGRRRSNEKLFF
>TRBV29-1|few|TRBJ2-1|TRBD2
TGCAGCGTTCCACGGGGACTAGCGGGAGACAATGAGCAGTTCTTC
CSVPRGLAGDNEQFF
>TRBV7-9|.|TRBJ2-5|.
TGTGCCAGCAGCTTATGGAGCCCTGGGGAGACCCAGTACTTC
CASSLWSPGETQYF
>TRBV7-2|.|TRBJ2-1|.
TGTGCCAGCAGCTCGCCGGGTATACAGGGAGCGGGGAGCTACAATGAGCAGTTCTTC
CASSSPGIQGAGSYNEQFF
>TRBV9|.|TRBJ2-7|TRBD1
TGTGCCAGCAGCGTGGACAGGGTTGGTTACGAGCAGTACTTC
CASSVDRVGYEQYF
>TRBV7-9|.|TRBJ2-7|TRBD1
TGTGCCAGCAGCCACCGGGACAGTGCCTACGAGCAGTACTTC
CASSHRDSAYEQYF
>TRBV29-1|.|TRBJ2-1|.
TGCAGCGCCGGCGGAACCGACTCCTACAATGAGCAGTTCTTC
CSAGGTDSYNEQFF
>TRBV20-1|few|TRBJ2-7|TRBD2
TGCAGTGCTAGAGATATGGGCGGGAGGGGGGCCTACGAGCAGTACTTC
CSARDMGGRGAYEQYF
>TRBV12-3/TRBV12-4|.|TRBJ1-1|TRBD1
TGTGCCAGCAGGCTGGGACAGGCGAACACTGAAGCTTTCTTT
CASRLGQANTEAFF
>TRBV12-3/TRBV12-4|.|TRBJ1-2|.
TGTGCCAGCAGCCCCGAGGGAGAGTACGGCTACACCTTC
CASSPEGEYGYTF
>TRBV29-1|few|TRBJ2-7|.
TGCAGCGTTGCAGGCCCGAGAACAGGCTACGAGCAGTACTTC
CSVAGPRTGYEQYF
>TRBV7-2|few|TRBJ2-1|.
TGTGCCAGCAGCCCTTTCCTTGAGCAGTTCTTC
CASSPFLEQFF